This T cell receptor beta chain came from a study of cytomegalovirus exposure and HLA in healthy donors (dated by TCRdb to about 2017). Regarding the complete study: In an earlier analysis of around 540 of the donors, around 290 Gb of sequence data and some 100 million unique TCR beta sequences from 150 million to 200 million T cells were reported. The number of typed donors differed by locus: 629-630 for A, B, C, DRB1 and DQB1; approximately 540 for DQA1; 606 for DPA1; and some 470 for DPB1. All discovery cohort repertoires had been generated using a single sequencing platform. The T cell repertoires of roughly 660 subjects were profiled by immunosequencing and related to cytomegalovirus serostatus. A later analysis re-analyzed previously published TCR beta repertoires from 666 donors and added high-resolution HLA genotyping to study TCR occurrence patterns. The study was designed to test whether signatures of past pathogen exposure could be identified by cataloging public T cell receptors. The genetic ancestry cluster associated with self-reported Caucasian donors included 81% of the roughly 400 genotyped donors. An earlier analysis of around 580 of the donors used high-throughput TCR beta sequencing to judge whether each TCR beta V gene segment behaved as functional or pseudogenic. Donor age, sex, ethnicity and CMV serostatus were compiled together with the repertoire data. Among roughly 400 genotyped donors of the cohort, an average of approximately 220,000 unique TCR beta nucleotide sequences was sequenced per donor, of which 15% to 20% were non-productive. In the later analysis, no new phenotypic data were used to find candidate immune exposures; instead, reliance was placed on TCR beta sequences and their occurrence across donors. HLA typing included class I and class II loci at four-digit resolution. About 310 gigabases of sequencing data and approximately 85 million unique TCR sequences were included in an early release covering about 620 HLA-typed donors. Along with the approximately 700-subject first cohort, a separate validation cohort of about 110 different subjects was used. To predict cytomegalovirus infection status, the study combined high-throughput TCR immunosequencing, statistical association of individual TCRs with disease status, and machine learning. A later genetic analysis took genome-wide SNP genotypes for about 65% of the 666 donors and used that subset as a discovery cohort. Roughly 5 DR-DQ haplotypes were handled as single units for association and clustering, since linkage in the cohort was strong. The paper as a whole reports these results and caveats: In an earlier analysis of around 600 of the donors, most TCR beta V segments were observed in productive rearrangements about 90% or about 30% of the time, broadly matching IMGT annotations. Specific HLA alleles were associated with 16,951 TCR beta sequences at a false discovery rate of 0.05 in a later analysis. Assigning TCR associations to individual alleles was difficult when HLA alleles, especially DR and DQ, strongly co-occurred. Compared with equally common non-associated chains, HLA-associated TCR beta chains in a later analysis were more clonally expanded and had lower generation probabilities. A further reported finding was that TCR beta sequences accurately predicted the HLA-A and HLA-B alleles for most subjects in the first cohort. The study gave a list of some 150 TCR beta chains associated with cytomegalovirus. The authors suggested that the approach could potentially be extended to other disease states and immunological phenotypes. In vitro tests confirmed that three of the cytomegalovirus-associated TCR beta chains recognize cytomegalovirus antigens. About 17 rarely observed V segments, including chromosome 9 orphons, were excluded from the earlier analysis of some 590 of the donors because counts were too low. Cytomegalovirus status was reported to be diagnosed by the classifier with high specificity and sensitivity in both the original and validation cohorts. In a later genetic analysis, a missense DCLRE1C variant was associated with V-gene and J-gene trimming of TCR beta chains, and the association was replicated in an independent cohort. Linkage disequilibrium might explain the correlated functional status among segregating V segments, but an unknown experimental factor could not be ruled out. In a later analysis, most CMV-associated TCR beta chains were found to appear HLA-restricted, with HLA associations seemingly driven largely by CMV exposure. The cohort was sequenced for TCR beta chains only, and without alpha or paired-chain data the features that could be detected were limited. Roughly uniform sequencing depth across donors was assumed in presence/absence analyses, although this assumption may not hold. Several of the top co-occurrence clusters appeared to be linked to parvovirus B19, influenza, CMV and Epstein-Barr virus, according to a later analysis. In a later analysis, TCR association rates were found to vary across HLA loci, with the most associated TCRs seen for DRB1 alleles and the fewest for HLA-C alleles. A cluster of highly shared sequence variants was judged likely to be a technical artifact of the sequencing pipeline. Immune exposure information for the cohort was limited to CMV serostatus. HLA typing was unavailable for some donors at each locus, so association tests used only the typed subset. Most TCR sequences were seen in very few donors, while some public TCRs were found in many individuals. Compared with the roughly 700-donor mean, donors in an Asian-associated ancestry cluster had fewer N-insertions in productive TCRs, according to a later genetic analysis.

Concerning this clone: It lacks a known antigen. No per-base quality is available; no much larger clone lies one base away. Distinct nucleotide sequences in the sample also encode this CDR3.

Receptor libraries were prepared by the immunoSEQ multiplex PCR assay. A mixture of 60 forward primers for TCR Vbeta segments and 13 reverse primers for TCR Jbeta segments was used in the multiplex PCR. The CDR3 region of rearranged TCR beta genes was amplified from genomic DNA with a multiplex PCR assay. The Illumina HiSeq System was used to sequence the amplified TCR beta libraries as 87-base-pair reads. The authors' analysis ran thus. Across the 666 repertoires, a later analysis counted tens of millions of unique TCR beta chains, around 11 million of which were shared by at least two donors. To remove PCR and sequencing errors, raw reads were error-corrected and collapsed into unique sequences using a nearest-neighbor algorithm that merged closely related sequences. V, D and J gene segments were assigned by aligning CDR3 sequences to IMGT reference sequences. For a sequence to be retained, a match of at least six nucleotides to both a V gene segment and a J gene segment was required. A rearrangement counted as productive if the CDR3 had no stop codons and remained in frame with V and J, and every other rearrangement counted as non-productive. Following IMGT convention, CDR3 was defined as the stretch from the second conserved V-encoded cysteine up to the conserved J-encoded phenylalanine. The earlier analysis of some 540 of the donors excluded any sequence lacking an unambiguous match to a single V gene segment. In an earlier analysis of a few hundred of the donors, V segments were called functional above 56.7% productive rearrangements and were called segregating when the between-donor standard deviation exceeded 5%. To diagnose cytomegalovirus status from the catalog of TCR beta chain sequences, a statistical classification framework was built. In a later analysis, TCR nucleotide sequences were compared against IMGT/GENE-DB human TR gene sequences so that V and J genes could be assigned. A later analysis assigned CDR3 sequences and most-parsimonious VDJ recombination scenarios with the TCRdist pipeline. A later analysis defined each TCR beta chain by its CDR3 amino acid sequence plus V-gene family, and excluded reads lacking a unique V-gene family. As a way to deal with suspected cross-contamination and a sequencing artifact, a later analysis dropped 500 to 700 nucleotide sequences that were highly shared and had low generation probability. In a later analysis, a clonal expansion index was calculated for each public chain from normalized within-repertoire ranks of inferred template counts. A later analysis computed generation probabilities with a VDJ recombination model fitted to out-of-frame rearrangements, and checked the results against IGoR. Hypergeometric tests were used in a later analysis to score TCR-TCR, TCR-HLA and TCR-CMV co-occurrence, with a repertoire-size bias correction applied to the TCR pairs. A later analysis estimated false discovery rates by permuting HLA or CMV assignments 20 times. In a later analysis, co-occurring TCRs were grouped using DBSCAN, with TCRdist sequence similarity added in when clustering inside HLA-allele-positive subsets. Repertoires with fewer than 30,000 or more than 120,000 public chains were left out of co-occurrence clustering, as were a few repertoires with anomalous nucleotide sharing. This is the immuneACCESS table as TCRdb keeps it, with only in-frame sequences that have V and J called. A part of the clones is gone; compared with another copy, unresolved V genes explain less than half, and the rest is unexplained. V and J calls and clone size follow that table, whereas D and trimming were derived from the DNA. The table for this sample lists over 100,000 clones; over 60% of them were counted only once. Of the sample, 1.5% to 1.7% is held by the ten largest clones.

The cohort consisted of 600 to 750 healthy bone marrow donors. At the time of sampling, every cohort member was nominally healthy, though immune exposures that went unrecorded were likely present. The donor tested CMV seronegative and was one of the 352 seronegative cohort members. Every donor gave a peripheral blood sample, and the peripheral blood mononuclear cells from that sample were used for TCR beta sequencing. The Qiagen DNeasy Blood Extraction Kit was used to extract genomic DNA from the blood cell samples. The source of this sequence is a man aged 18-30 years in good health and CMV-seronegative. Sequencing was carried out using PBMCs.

The DNA is TGCGCCAGCAGCTCACAGGGGAGGACTGAAGCTTTCTTT. Translated, this gives CASSSQGRTEAFF. The sequence is built from TRBV5-1 and TRBJ1-1, with 7 bases aligning to TRBD1. Compared with germline, V lacks 3 bases and J lacks 5 bases; bases without a gene match: 4. CDR3 length: 13 amino acids, cysteine to phenylalanine. The DNA shown is the 39-base CDR3, in frame from base 1. The germline V gene sets CDR1 to SGHRS and CDR2 to YFSETQ.